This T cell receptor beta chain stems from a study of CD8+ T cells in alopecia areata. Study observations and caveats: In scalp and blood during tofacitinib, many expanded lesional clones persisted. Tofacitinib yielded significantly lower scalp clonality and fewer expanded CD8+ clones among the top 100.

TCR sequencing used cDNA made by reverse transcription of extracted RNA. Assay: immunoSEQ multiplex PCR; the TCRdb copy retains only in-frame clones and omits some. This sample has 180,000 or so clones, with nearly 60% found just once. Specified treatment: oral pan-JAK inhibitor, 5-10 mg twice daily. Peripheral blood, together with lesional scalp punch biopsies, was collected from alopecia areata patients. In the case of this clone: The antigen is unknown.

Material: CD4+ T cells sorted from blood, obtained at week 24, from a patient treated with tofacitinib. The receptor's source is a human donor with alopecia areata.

The CDR3 DNA sequence: TGTGCCAGCAGGCACAGGGATGTGGCTCAGCCCCAGCATTTT. Its translation: CASRHRDVAQPQHF. V and J are TRBV2 and TRBJ1-5; a possible D gene is TRBD1 (6 bases). V gave up 6 bases and J gave up 6 bases, with 15 bases separating them. Germline CDR1 reads SNHLY; CDR2 reads FYNNEI. The CDR3 sequence is 14 residues long.